These T cell receptor beta chains were read from a single sample in a study of neurological immune-mediated disorders. TCRdb fed the 5' RACE reads into MiXCR, producing one record per CDR3 protein. This table holds about 66,000 distinct CDR3 sequences, 3.5% to 5.5% found once. The sample taken for sequencing was PBMCs. These receptors were collected from a man aged 25-45 years with multiple sclerosis. CDR3s include the opening cysteine and the closing phenylalanine or tryptophan. Each record gives: clone size, J gene, V gene, D gene, CDR3 DNA, CDR3 protein. A D gene is named only where the DNA matches it firmly. A clone size is listed for some rows: how often the clone was seen (once, few, many), or a class if it is expanded.

many,TRBJ1-1,TRBV7-2,TRBD1,TGTGCCAGCAGCACGCCGGGACAGGGCGTTTTGAACACTGAAGCTTTCTTT,CASSTPGQGVLNTEAFF
many,TRBJ2-1,TRBV5-1,TRBD2,TGCGCCAGCAGACCCTGGGGGCGGGGGGCCCTAAGCTCCTACAATGAGCAGTTCTTC,CASRPWGRGALSSYNEQFF
many,TRBJ2-3,TRBV5-6,TRBD2,TGTGCCAGCAGCTCACTAGCGGGGGCTCAATATTTT,CASSSLAGAQYF
many,TRBJ1-2,TRBV6-5,.,TGTGCCAGCAGTTACTCGTGGCCAGGTGGAGGCTACACCTTC,CASSYSWPGGGYTF
many,TRBJ1-4,TRBV6-1,.,TGTGCCAGCACCAGATGGGGGATTGCTAATGAAAAACTGTTTTTT,CASTRWGIANEKLFF
few,TRBJ1-5,TRBV7-2,.,TGTGCCAGCAGCTTTGATTTTCAGCCCCAGAATTTT,CASSFDFQPQNF
many,TRBJ1-1,TRBV7-6,.,TGTGCCAGCAGCCCTCCCTTGGGCAGGGTCACTGAAGCTTTCTTT,CASSPPLGRVTEAFF
many,TRBJ2-3,TRBV5-1,TRBD1,TGCGCCAGCAGCGAAGACAGGGAAGGAACAGATACGCAGTATTTT,CASSEDREGTDTQYF
few,TRBJ1-6,TRBV6-2/TRBV6-3,TRBD1,TGTGCCAGCAGTTCCCAGGGGGCCTCGAATTCACCCCTCAACTTT,CASSSQGASNSPLNF
few,TRBJ2-2,TRBV4-1,.,TGCGCCAGCAGCCAAGCTACCGGGGAGCTGTTTTTT,CASSQATGELFF
many,TRBJ2-2,TRBV6-5,.,TGTGCCAGCAGCCACATTTCAGGCGGGTACACCGGGGAGCTGTTTTTT,CASSHISGGYTGELFF
many,TRBJ2-5,TRBV6-5,.,TGTGCCAGCAGTTCAGTCAGCGTCCGAGAGACCCAGTACTTC,CASSSVSVRETQYF
many,TRBJ2-1,TRBV27,TRBD1,TGTGCCAGCTTCCGACAGGGGAACAATGAGCAGTTCTTC,CASFRQGNNEQFF
many,TRBJ2-7,TRBV21-1,.,TGCTACAGGGTCAACGAGCAGTACTTC,CYRVNEQYF
.,TRBJ1-1,TRBV11-1,.,TGTGCCAGCAGCTTAGACCCAGGGGTCGACACTGAAGCTTTCTTT,CASSLDPGVDTEAFF
few,TRBJ1-1,TRBV7-9,.,TGTGCCAGCAGCTTCGGGGGTTTGAACACTGAAGCTTTCTTT,CASSFGGLNTEAFF
many,TRBJ2-5,TRBV12-3/TRBV12-4,TRBD2,TGTGCCAGCAGTTTAGCTTTGGGGGAGGGCGAGACCCAGTACTTC,CASSLALGEGETQYF
many,TRBJ2-2,TRBV9,.,TGTGCCAGCAGCGTAAGGCCGGCGAACACCGGGGAGCTGTTTTTT,CASSVRPANTGELFF
many,TRBJ2-2,TRBV4-1,.,TGCGCCAGCAGCCAGTGGGACGGTAGCACCGGGGAGCTGTTTTTT,CASSQWDGSTGELFF
many,TRBJ1-4,TRBV7-6,.,TGTGCCACCGCCTCTGAGCCGGGACGAAATGAAAAACTGTTTTTT,CATASEPGRNEKLFF
few,TRBJ1-5,TRBV12-3/TRBV12-4,.,TGTGCCAGCAGTCCTGACCTAAATCAGCCCCAGAATTTT,CASSPDLNQPQNF
few,TRBJ1-5,TRBV5-1,TRBD1,TGCGCCAGCAGCCCTGGGACAGTTTTGAATCAGCCCCAGCATTTT,CASSPGTVLNQPQHF
many,TRBJ2-1,TRBV27,.,TGTGCCAGCAGTCCGTGGATGCTGGGGGACCATGAGCAGTTCTTC,CASSPWMLGDHEQFF
many,TRBJ2-6,TRBV5-1,.,TGCGCCAGCAGCTCCGCCCTTGATTTCTTGTCTGGGGCCAACGTCCTGACTTTC,CASSSALDFLSGANVLTF
few,TRBJ2-7,TRBV12-3/TRBV12-4,.,TGTGCCAGCAGTTTTGACAGAGACTACGAGCAGTACTTC,CASSFDRDYEQYF
many,TRBJ1-1,TRBV29-1,.,TGCAGCGTTCGAGGAGAGCTGAACACTGAAGCTTTCTTT,CSVRGELNTEAFF
many,TRBJ1-4,TRBV5-1,.,TGCGCCAGCAGCCGGGACGGAGAGAATGAAAAACTGTTTTTT,CASSRDGENEKLFF
.,TRBJ1-4,TRBV6-5,.,TGTGCCAGCAGCCGGGCCAGGGCTTATGAAAAACTGTTTTTT,CASSRARAYEKLFF
few,TRBJ1-2,TRBV9,.,TGTGCCAGCAGCGTAGGGGGCGCGTCCGATGGCTACACCTTC,CASSVGGASDGYTF
few,TRBJ2-1,TRBV5-1,TRBD2,TGCGCCAGCAGCATTAGCGGGGGGGCGGACAATGAGCAGTTCTTC,CASSISGGADNEQFF
.,TRBJ1-1,TRBV5-1,TRBD1,TGCGCCAGCAGCCCAACGACAGGGGAAGCCACTGAAGCTTTCTTT,CASSPTTGEATEAFF
few,TRBJ1-1,TRBV7-2,.,TGTGCCAGCAGCTTCATGGGGGGCACTGAAGCTTTCTTT,CASSFMGGTEAFF
many,TRBJ1-5,TRBV7-9,.,TGTGCCAGCAGCCCGGAAGTCGAGCCCCAGCATTTT,CASSPEVEPQHF
.,TRBJ1-1,TRBV2,.,TGTGCCAGCAATGGGAGGGGGGGTTCTGAAGCTTTCTTT,CASNGRGGSEAFF
.,TRBJ2-5,TRBV15,TRBD1,TGTGCCACCAGCAAAAGACAGACAGGGGGGGAGACCCAGTACTTC,CATSKRQTGGETQYF
many,TRBJ2-7,TRBV7-2,.,TGTGCCAGCAGTGACCGCCAGGGTCTCGAGCAGTACTTC,CASSDRQGLEQYF
.,TRBJ1-1,TRBV5-1,TRBD1,TGCGCCAGCAGCTCTGGGACAGTCGGGTACACTGAAGCTTTCTTT,CASSSGTVGYTEAFF
many,TRBJ1-1,TRBV5-1,.,TGCGCCAGCAGCCTCCGGGGTGGGAGTGGAGGCACTGAAGCTTTCTTT,CASSLRGGSGGTEAFF
few,TRBJ1-2,TRBV6-4,.,TGTGCCTCCCGCGGACTGGAAGGCTACACCTTC,CASRGLEGYTF
many,TRBJ2-7,TRBV12-5,.,TGTGCTAGTGCCCCCCTCCCCGGGGGCGGCCAGTACTTC,CASAPLPGGGQYF
many,TRBJ1-2,TRBV12-3/TRBV12-4,TRBD1,TGTGCCAGCAGCCGGACAGGGGGCTATGGCTACACCTTC,CASSRTGGYGYTF
many,TRBJ2-1,TRBV4-1,TRBD1,TGCGCCAGCAGCCATCACATGACAGGGATTTCCTACAATGAGCAGTTCTTC,CASSHHMTGISYNEQFF
.,TRBJ2-1,TRBV5-1,.,TGCGCCAGCTTCCAGGGCCCTTACAATGAGCAGTTCTTC,CASFQGPYNEQFF
many,TRBJ2-3,TRBV5-1,.,TGCGCCAGCAGCTTGGGCCCAGGCGCAGATACGCAGTATTTT,CASSLGPGADTQYF